The 9 T cell receptor beta chains presented below share a single source sample, sequenced in a study of blood T cell repertoires in COVID-19 (TCRdb year 2020). The protocol used for the library was the immunoSEQ multiplex PCR assay. TCRdb re-hosts the immuneACCESS table, in-frame sequences only. Its copies lack some clones; in the studies checked, an unresolved V gene accounts for under half of them, and the cause for the rest is not known. The table for this sample lists under 200,000 clones; around 83% of them were counted only once. 7% of the sample is taken by the ten largest. The material sequenced was peripheral blood. These receptors were taken from a middle-aged man with active or convalescent COVID-19.

The V and J genes are TRBV7-2 and TRBJ1-1; possible D gene TRBD1, 6 bases. Trimming cost V 3 bases and J 4 bases, with 15 bases left between them. Germline-derived CDR1 and CDR2 are SGHTA and FQGNSA. This CDR3 has 15 amino acids. The DNA for the CDR3 is TGTGCCAGCAGCTTTAGGGGGGGGGTATTCACTGAAGCTTTCTTT. This encodes CASSFRGGVFTEAFF. Together with reference TRBV7-2 and TRBJ1-1, the CDR3 gives the full variable domain: GAGVSQSPSNKVTEKGKDVELRCDPISGHTALYWYRQSLGQGLEFLIYFQGNSAPDKSGLPSDRFSAERTGGSVSTLTIQRTQQEDSAVYLCASSFRGGVFTEAFFGQGTRLTVV.

V is TRBV3-1 (or the pseudogene TRBV3-2) and J is TRBJ1-6; 9 bases are a match to TRBD1. Looked up from germline, CDR1 is LGHDT and CDR2 is YNNKEL (reference sequence). V lost 1 base to trimming and J lost 9 bases; unmatched junction nucleotides: 4. The CDR3 is made up of 15 amino acids. For the CDR3, the DNA is TGTGCCAGCAGCCAAGCCGGGACAGGGTTTTCACCCCTCCACTTT. This translates into CASSQAGTGFSPLHF.

The V gene is TRBV19, the J gene TRBJ1-1; 8 bases fit TRBD1. Germline-derived CDR1 and CDR2 are LNHDA and SQIVND (reference sequence). The ends lost 4 bases at V and 11 bases at J; junction bases unmatched: 12. The CDR3 extends over 14 amino acids. CDR3 sequence (DNA): TGTGCCAGTAGTACCAGGGGGCAGCTTCGGACGGCTTTCTTT. This sequence encodes CASSTRGQLRTAFF.

The J gene is TRBJ2-5, the V gene TRBV7-9; tentatively, D is TRBD1 (6 bases). Germline values: CDR1 SEHNR, CDR2 FQNEAQ (reference sequence). The CDR3 covers 14 residues. V shed 1 base and J shed 2 bases, with 8 bases lying between them. The CDR3 bases are TGTGCCAGCAGCTTAGGGGGACAACAAGAGACCCAGTACTTC. Translation gives CASSLGGQQETQYF.

The chain employs TRBV2 and TRBJ2-5; TRBD1 matches 11 bases. Per the germline V gene, CDR1 is SNHLY and CDR2 is FYNNEI. V shed 7 bases and J 5 bases; nucleotides not matched to a gene: 6. This CDR3 region has 14 residues. This CDR3 reads CASNGQGAMETQYF. The CDR3, as DNA: TGTGCCAGCAACGGACAGGGGGCTATGGAGACCCAGTACTTC.

CDR3 sequence (DNA): TGTGCCAGCAGAGTCAACGCGGGGGCAGGGGCCAACGTCCTGACTTTC. Translating it yields CASRVNAGAGANVLTF. The genes are TRBV6-4 and TRBJ2-6; D is perhaps TRBD2 (7 bases). The CDR3 spans 16 residues. The V and J ends lost 6 bases and 4 bases respectively, with 16 bases between them. Germline V gene sequence: CDR1 MRHNA, CDR2 SNTAGT.

This clone occurred a few times. The rearrangement joins TRBV7-2 to TRBJ1-2, with D possibly matching TRBD1 (5 bases). The CDR3 contains 16 residues. Trimming stripped 2 bases from V and 3 bases from J, with 16 bases between. Germline lookup yields CDR1 SGHTA and CDR2 FQGNSA. CDR3 sequence: CASSLRSWGYDYGYTF. The CDR3 region has the DNA TGTGCCAGCAGCTTAAGGTCATGGGGCTACGACTATGGCTACACCTTC.

The CDR3 DNA reads TGTGCCAGCAGCAAAGGGGGTAGCGGGAGTTTTACAGATACGCAGTATTTT. The encoded protein is CASSKGGSGSFTDTQYF. The chain combines TRBV21-1 with TRBJ2-3; the table's D call of TRBD2 was not tested on the DNA. TRBV21-1 is a pseudogene segment. This CDR3 has 17 amino acids.

About this clone: Within the sample, other DNA sequences also encode this same CDR3. The CDR3 nucleotides are TGTGCCAGCAGCGTAGGGCAGGATAATTCACCCCTCCACTTT. It is translated as CASSVGQDNSPLHF. V usage is TRBV9 and J usage is TRBJ1-6; D gene uncertain. In germline, CDR1 is SGDLS, CDR2 YYNGEE. The CDR3 consists of 14 residues. The V end lost 0 bases, the J end lost 5 bases, and 6 bases lay between the germline ends. Based on the CDR3 plus reference TRBV9 and TRBJ1-6, the full variable domain is DSGVTQTPKHLITATGQRVTLRCSPRSGDLSVYWYQQSLDQGLQFLIQYYNGEERAKGNILERFSAQQFPDLHSELNLSSLELGDSALYFCASSVGQDNSPLHFGNGTRLTVT.